This paragraph covers one TCR beta chain sequence. Antigen unknown. Single viable CD3+CD4+CD8-CD45RO+ cells were sorted as the memory CD4+ T cells. The source of the sample is a study of memory CD4+ T cells and cytomegalovirus serostatus. Turning to the study itself: Healthy Belgian adult donors included about nine CMV-positive and 24 CMV-negative people. Whole-study results and caveats: Of 150 to 200 reported CMV TCRbeta sequences, 67 were found in memory CD4+ repertoires.

Trimming took 0 bases from V and 7 from J; bases not matched to a gene: 6. Looked up from germline, CDR1 is SGHNT and CDR2 is YYREEE (reference sequence). The CDR3 is made up of 15 amino acids. Per the original data handling: Out-of-frame sequences were removed, leaving a few million distinct TCRbeta sequences. Method: immunoSEQ multiplex PCR; TCRdb's copy keeps in-frame clones and lacks some. V and J calls and clone size are copied from that table; D and trimming were computed from the DNA. This sample carries around 61,000 clones, about 81% of them seen once, and the ten largest clones take 0.4%. Sample: memory CD4+ T cells from blood. V gene TRBV5-4 combines with J gene TRBJ1-2, with 10 positions matching TRBD1. The source of this sequence is an adult in good health and CMV-seronegative. CDR3 DNA sequence: TGTGCCAGCAGCTTGGCCGGAGGGGACAGGGGTGGCTACACCTTC. This sequence encodes CASSLAGGDRGGYTF.